A selection of T cell receptor beta chains follows, all from one sample in a study of long-term antiretroviral therapy in people with HIV. Here immunoSEQ multiplex PCR was the method, and the copy in TCRdb shows in-frame clones only, minus some. The sample holds fewer than 30,000 clones, about four fifths seen once. Sequences were derived from unsorted PBMCs, sampled 3 years after starting antiretroviral therapy. The source is a man aged 40-49 years with HIV. Each CDR3 is given with its conserved first and last residue. D genes are given only for firm matches. The size entry is marked missing in some rows and otherwise reads once, few, many or a size class.

j_call d_call clone_size v_call cdr3_aa cdr3_nt
TRBJ2-3 - - TRBV4-2 CASSQDHGTDTQYF TGTGCCAGCAGCCAAGACCATGGGACAGATACGCAGTATTTT
TRBJ2-3 TRBD2 - TRBV14 CASSHTGAGGGTDTQYF TGTGCCAGCAGCCATACTGGAGCGGGAGGGGGCACAGATACGCAGTATTTT
TRBJ2-7 - - TRBV6-1 CASSVNNYEQYF TGTGCCAGCAGTGTGAACAACTACGAGCAGTACTTC
TRBJ1-2 - once TRBV29-1 CSVRPNNGYTF TGCAGCGTAAGGCCGAATAATGGCTACACCTTC
TRBJ2-4 - - TRBV19 CASSMGVLAKNIQYF TGTGCCAGTAGTATGGGGGTCTTGGCCAAAAACATTCAGTACTTC
TRBJ1-5 - - TRBV19 CASSNGQINQPQHF TGTGCCAGTAGCAATGGACAGATCAATCAGCCCCAGCATTTT
TRBJ1-4 TRBD1 - TRBV5-1 CASSLNGQARNEKLFF TGCGCCAGCAGCTTGAACGGACAGGCCAGGAATGAAAAACTGTTTTTT
TRBJ2-7 TRBD2 - TRBV7-2 CASSLAFSGLAGHEQYF TGTGCCAGCAGCTTAGCTTTCTCCGGACTAGCGGGACACGAGCAGTACTTC
TRBJ1-5 - - TRBV27 CASSLSGSNQPQHF TGTGCCAGCAGTTTATCTGGGAGCAATCAGCCCCAGCATTTT
TRBJ2-5 TRBD2 once TRBV6-1 CASSPGGGTQYF TGTGCCAGCAGCCCTGGCGGGGGGACCCAGTACTTC
TRBJ1-1 TRBD1 - TRBV5-1 CASRRTGENTEAFF TGCGCCAGCCGACGGACAGGGGAGAACACTGAAGCTTTCTTT
TRBJ2-7 TRBD1 - TRBV6-6 CASSSGTGFSEYF TGTGCCAGCAGTTCCGGGACAGGGTTTTCCGAGTACTTC
TRBJ2-2 - few TRBV7-3 CASSLGLGELFF TGTGCCAGCAGCTTAGGACTCGGGGAGCTGTTTTTT
TRBJ2-2 - - TRBV9 CASSVVITGELFF TGTGCCAGCAGCGTAGTTATCACCGGGGAGCTGTTTTTT
TRBJ2-7 - - TRBV28 CASSSGGGFYEQYF TGTGCCAGCAGTTCCGGTGGAGGGTTCTACGAGCAGTACTTC